These 10 T cell receptor beta chains were sequenced from one sample in a study of cytomegalovirus exposure and HLA in healthy donors. The PCR contained 60 Vbeta and 13 Jbeta primers. Profiling relied on immunoSEQ multiplex PCR, and the TCRdb table lists in-frame clones only, not all of them. The data show roughly 120,000 clones, with around 80% seen just once and approximately 1.1% held by the top ten. The sequenced sample was PBMCs. The receptor source for this set is a woman aged 30 to 39 in good health and CMV-seronegative.

The CDR3 sequence: CASSLGGGRADTQYF. The CDR3 bases are TGTGCCAGCAGCCTTGGAGGGGGCCGAGCAGATACGCAGTATTTT. V usage is TRBV7-9 and J usage is TRBJ2-3; D perhaps matches TRBD1 (7 bases). CDR1 is SEHNR, CDR2 FQNEAQ, per germline (reference sequence). CDR3 length equals 15 residues. Trimming stripped 5 bases from V and 4 bases from J, with 16 bases between. Complete variable domain (other parts from reference TRBV7-9 and TRBJ2-3): DTGVSQNPRHKITKRGQNVTFRCDPISEHNRLYWYRQTLGQGPEFLTYFQNEAQLEKSRLLSDRFSAERPKGSFSTLEIQRTEQGDSAMYLCASSLGGGRADTQYFGPGTRLTVL.

The rearrangement links TRBV2 to TRBJ2-1, with TRBD1 matching 11 bases. The CDR3 loop spans 17 amino acids. From germline, CDR1 is SNHLY and CDR2 FYNNEI. V shed 0 bases, J shed 5 bases, and the junction held 6 bases outside the gene matches. CDR3 in DNA: TGTGCCAGCAGTGAAGCGCTGGGACAGGGGGATGACAATGAGCAGTTCTTC. Its translation is CASSEALGQGDDNEQFF.

This clone has just one count. The chain employs TRBV5-1 and TRBJ1-6; D ambiguous. The ends were cut back, 4 bases at V and 0 bases at J, with 8 bases in the middle. Germline assignment: CDR1 SGHRS and CDR2 YFSETQ. The CDR3 covers 15 residues. The CDR3: CASSPGSSYNSPLHF. As DNA, the CDR3 is TGCGCCAGCAGCCCCGGGAGCTCCTATAATTCACCCCTCCACTTT.

CDR3 in amino acids: CASSDTGGEGGYTF. The CDR3 coding sequence is TGTGCCAGCAGCGATACAGGGGGCGAAGGTGGCTACACCTTC. The V and J genes are TRBV9 and TRBJ1-2; 9 bases match TRBD1. Germline V gene sequence: CDR1 SGDLS, CDR2 YYNGEE. CDR3 length: 14 amino acids. The V gene end was trimmed by 3 bases and the J gene end by 7 bases; junction bases not matched to a gene: 7.

The rearrangement links TRBV15 to TRBJ1-6, with unresolved D. CDR1 and CDR2 from the germline V gene are LNHNV and YYDKDF (reference sequence). V lost 4 bases, J lost 6 bases, and 13 bases lay in between. The CDR3 has 15 residues. CDR3 DNA sequence: TGTGCCACCAGCACTCCCCACAGTCGTAATTCACCCCTCCACTTT. Residues: CATSTPHSRNSPLHF.

This clone was counted once. The chain joins TRBV5-1 to TRBJ2-6; D may be TRBD2 (6 bases). Germline V gene lookup returns CDR1 SGHRS and CDR2 YFSETQ. The CDR3 consists of 16 residues. V was shortened by 0 bases and J by 2 bases, with 9 bases between the two germline ends. The CDR3 sequence is CASSLAGGTGANVLTF. CDR3 nucleotide sequence: TGCGCCAGCAGCTTGGCCGGGGGAACTGGGGCCAACGTCCTGACTTTC. The full variable domain, in which reference TRBV5-1 and TRBJ2-6 provide the parts outside the CDR3, is KAGVTQTPRYLIKTRGQQVTLSCSPISGHRSVSWYQQTPGQGLQFLFEYFSETQRNKGNFPGRFSGRQFSNSRSEMNVSTLELGDSALYLCASSLAGGTGANVLTFGAGSRLTVL.

V is TRBV13 and J is TRBJ2-3, with 14 nucleotides matching TRBD2. CDR1 is PRHDT and CDR2 is FYEKMQ in the germline V gene (reference sequence). The CDR3 contains 20 residues. The trim removed 2 bases at V and 4 bases at J, leaving 14 bases unmatched. CDR3 bases: TGTGCCAGCAGCTTATATGGGACTAGCGGGGGAGCCTTACTCCCAGATACGCAGTATTTT. Residues: CASSLYGTSGGALLPDTQYF.

The chain links TRBV7-2 to TRBJ1-1; D is unresolved. The germline V and J ends were trimmed by 3 bases and 5 bases, with 16 bases remaining between them. The germline V gene has CDR1 SGHTA and CDR2 FQGNSA. The length of the CDR3 is 15 residues. The CDR3 region has the DNA TGTGCCAGCAGCTTGAGTCCGTTCGGGAATACTGAAGCTTTCTTT. It specifies CASSLSPFGNTEAFF. The whole variable domain, remainder taken from reference TRBV7-2 and TRBJ1-1, is GAGVSQSPSNKVTEKGKDVELRCDPISGHTALYWYRQSLGQGLEFLIYFQGNSAPDKSGLPSDRFSAERTGGSVSTLTIQRTQQEDSAVYLCASSLSPFGNTEAFFGQGTRLTVV.

Details on this clone: The same CDR3 is also encoded by other DNA sequences in this sample. V is TRBV9 and J is TRBJ2-5, with 7 bases matching TRBD2. CDR1 and CDR2 (germline): SGDLS, YYNGEE. The CDR3 runs to 14 residues. The V and J ends lost 3 bases and 1 base, in that order; junction bases with no gene match: 3. CDR3 sequence (DNA): TGTGCCAGCAGCGGGCGGGGGAGCCAAGAGACCCAGTACTTC. It specifies CASSGRGSQETQYF.

The rearrangement joins TRBV5-4 to TRBJ1-6, with D unclear. Per germline, CDR1 SGHNT and CDR2 YYREEE (reference sequence). Trimming removed 0 bases from V and 3 bases from J, with 4 bases in between. The CDR3 contains 14 residues. The CDR3 loop is CASSLDGYNSPLHF. For the CDR3, the DNA is TGTGCCAGCAGCTTGGACGGCTATAATTCACCCCTCCACTTT.